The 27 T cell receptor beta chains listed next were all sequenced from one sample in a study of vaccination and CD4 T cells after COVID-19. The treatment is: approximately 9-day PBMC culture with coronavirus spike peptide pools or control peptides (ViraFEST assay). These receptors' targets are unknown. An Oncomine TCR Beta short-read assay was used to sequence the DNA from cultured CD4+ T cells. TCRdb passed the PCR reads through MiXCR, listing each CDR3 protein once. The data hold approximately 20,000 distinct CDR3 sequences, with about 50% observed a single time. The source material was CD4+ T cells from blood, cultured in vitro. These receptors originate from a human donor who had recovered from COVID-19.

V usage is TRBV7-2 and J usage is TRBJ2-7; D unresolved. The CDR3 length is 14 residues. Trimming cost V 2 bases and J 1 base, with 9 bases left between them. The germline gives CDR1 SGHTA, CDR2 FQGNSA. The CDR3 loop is CASSLRRFSYEQYF. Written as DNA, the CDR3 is TGTGCCAGCAGCTTAAGAAGGTTTTCCTACGAGCAGTACTTC.

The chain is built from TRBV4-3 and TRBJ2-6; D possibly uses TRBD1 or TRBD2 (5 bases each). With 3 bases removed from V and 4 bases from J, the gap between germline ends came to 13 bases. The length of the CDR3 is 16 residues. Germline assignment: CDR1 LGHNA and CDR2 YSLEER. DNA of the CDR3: TGCGCCAGCAGCCACAGCCAGGGAGCCGGGGCCAACGTCCTGACTTTC. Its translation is CASSHSQGAGANVLTF.

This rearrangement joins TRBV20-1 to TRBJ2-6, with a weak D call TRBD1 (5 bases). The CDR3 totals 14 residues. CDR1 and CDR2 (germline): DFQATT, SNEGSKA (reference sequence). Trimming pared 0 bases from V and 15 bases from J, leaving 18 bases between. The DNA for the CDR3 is TGCAGTGCTAGAGATTCAAAGGGGATAGTTGGCCTGACTTTC. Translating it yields CSARDSKGIVGLTF.

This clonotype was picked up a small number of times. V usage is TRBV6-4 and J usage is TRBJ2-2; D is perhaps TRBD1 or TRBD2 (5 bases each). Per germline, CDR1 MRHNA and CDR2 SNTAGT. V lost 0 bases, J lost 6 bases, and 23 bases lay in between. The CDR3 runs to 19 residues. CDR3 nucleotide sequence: TGTGCCAGCAGTGACTCTCGGGACCGGCCAGAAGGGGATTCCGGGGAGCTGTTTTTT. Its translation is CASSDSRDRPEGDSGELFF.

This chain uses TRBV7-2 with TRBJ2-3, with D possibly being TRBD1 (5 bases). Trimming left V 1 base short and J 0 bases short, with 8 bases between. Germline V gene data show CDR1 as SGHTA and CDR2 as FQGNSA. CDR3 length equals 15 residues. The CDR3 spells CASSLEAGSTDTQYF. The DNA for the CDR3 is TGTGCCAGCAGCTTAGAGGCAGGGAGCACAGATACGCAGTATTTT.

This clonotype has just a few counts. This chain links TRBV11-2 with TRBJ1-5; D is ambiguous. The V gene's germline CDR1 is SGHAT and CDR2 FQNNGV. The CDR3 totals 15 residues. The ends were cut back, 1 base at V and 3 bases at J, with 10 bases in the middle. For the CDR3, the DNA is TGTGCCAGCAGCTTAGTAGGGCAGCCCAATCAGCCCCAGCATTTT. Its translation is CASSLVGQPNQPQHF.

The chain's CDR3 is CASTGTSGRARETQYF. The CDR3 DNA reads TGTGCCAGCACTGGGACTAGCGGGAGGGCCAGGGAGACCCAGTACTTC. V gene TRBV6-2 or TRBV6-3 combines with J gene TRBJ2-5; 16 nucleotides match TRBD2. The CDR3 extends over 16 amino acids. Germline-derived CDR1 and CDR2 are MNHEY and SVGEGT. J gave up 5 bases and V 7 bases, and 7 bases lay outside the gene matches.

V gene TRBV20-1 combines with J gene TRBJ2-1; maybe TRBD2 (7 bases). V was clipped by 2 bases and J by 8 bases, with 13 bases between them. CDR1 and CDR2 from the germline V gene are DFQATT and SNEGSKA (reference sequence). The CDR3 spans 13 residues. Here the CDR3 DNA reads TGCAGTGCTAGATGGGGGGGGCGGGATGAGCAGTTCTTC. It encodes CSARWGGRDEQFF.

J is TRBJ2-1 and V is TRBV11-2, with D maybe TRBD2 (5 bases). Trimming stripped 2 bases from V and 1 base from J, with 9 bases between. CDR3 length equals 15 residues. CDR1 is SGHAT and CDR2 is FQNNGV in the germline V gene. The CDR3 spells CASSLLAISYNEQFF. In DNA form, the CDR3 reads TGTGCCAGCAGCTTATTAGCGATTTCCTACAATGAGCAGTTCTTC.

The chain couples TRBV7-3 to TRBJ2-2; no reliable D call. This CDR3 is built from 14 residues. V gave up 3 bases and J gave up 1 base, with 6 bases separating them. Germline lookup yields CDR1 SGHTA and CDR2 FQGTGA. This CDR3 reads CASSFGENTGELFF. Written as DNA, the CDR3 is TGTGCCAGCAGCTTTGGGGAGAACACCGGGGAGCTGTTTTTT.

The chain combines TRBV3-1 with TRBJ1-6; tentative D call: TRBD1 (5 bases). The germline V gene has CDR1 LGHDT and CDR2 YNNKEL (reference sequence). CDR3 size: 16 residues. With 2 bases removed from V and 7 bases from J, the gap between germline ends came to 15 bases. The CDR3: CASSQRGGSDNSPLHF. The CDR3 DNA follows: TGTGCCAGCAGCCAAAGGGGAGGGTCAGACAATTCACCCCTCCACTTT.

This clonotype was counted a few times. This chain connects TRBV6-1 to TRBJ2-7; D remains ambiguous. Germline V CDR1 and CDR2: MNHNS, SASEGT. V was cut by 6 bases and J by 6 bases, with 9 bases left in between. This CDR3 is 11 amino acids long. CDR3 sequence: CASSRNSEQYF. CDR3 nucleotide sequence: TGTGCCAGCAGCCGCAACTCCGAGCAGTACTTC.

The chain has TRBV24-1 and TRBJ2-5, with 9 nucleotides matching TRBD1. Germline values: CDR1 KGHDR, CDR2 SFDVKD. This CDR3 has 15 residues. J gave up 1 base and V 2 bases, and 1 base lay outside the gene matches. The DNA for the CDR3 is TGTGCCACCAGTGATTGGGGACAGGGCCAAGAGACCCAGTACTTC. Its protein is CATSDWGQGQETQYF.

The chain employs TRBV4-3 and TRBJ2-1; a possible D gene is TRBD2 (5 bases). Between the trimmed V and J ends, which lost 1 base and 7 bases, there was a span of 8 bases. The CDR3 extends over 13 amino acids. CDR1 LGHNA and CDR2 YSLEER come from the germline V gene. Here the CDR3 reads CASSQAGENEQFF. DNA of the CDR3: TGCGCCAGCAGCCAAGCCGGGGAAAATGAGCAGTTCTTC.

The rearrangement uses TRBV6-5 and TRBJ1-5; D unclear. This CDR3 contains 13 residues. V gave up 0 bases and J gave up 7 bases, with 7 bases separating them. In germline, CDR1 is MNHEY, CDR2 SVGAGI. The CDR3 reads CASSYSILQPQHF. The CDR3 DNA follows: TGTGCCAGCAGTTACTCGATTTTACAGCCCCAGCATTTT.

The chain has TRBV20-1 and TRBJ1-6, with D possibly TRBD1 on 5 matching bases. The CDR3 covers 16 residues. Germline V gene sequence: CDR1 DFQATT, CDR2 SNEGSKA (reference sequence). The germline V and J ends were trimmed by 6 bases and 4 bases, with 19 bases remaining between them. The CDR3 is CSAPTAEEAYNSPLHF. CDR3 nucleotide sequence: TGCAGTGCGCCGACAGCTGAGGAGGCGTATAATTCACCCCTCCACTTT.

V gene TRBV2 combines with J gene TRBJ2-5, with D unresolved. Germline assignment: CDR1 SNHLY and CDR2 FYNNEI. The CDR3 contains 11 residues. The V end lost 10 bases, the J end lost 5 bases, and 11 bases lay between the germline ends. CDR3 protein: CAIAGQETQYF. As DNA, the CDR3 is TGTGCCATCGCCGGCCAGGAGACCCAGTACTTC.

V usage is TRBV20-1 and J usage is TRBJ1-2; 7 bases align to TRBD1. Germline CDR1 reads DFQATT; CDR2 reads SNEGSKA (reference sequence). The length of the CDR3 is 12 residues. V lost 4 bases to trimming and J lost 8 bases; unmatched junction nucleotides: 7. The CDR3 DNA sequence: TGCAGTGCTACAGGACAGGCTTACGGCTACACCTTC. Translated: CSATGQAYGYTF.

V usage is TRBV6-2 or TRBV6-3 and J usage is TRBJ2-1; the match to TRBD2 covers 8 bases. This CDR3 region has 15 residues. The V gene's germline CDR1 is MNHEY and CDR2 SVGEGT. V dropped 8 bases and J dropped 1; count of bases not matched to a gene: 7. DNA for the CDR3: TGTGCCAGCCTCGGTTCGGGAGGGTCCTACAATGAGCAGTTCTTC. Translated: CASLGSGGSYNEQFF.

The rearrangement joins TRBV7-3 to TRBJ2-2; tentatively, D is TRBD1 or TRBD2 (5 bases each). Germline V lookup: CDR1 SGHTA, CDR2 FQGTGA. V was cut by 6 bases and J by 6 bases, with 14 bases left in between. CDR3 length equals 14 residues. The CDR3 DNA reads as TGTGCCAGCAGGGGGGACGGAACCTCCGGGGAGCTGTTTTTT. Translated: CASRGDGTSGELFF.

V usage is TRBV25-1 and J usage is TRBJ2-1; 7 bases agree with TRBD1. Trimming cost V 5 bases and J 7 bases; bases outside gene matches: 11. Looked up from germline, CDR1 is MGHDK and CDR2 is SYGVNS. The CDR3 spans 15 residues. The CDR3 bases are TGTGCCAGCAGTCGAATAGGGGGCTTTAAAAATGAGCAGTTCTTC. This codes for CASSRIGGFKNEQFF.

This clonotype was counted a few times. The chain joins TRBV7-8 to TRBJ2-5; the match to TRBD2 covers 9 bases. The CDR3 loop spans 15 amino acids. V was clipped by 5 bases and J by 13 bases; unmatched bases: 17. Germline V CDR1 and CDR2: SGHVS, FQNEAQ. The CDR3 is CASSPGGLAGRSWYF. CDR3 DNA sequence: TGTGCCAGCAGCCCAGGTGGGCTAGCGGGACGTAGTTGGTACTTC.

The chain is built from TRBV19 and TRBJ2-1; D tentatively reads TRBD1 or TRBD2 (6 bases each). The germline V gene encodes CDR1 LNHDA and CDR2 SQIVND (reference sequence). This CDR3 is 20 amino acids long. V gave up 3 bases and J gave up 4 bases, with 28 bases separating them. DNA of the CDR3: TGTGCCAGTAGTATCACCCCACTGGTTAGGGGGGCCCCTTTTTACAATGAGCAGTTCTTC. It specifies CASSITPLVRGAPFYNEQFF.

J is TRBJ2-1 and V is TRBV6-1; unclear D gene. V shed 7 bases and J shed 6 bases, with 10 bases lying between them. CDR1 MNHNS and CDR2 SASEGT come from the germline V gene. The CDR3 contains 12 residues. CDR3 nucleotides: TGTGCCAGCAACAGAAACGTCAATGAGCAGTTCTTC. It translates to CASNRNVNEQFF.

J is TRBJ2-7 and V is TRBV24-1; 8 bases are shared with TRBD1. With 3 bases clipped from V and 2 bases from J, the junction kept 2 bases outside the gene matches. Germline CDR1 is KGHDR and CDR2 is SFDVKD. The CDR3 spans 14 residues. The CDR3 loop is CATSDATGAYEQYF. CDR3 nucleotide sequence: TGTGCCACCAGTGATGCGACAGGGGCCTACGAGCAGTACTTC.

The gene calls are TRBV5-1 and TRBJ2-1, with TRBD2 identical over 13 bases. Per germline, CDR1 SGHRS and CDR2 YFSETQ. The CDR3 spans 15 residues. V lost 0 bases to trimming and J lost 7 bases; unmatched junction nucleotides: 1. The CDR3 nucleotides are TGCGCCAGCAGCTTGGCGACTAGCGGGGGGAATGAGCAGTTCTTC. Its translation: CASSLATSGGNEQFF.

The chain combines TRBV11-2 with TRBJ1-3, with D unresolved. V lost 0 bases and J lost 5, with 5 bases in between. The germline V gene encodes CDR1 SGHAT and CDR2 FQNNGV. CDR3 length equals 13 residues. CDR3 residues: CASSLDTRNTIYF. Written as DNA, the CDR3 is TGTGCCAGCAGCTTAGATACGAGAAACACCATATATTTT.